A selection of T cell receptor beta chains follows, all from one sample in a study of shared clonotypes between healthy human individuals. Clones were read by immunoSEQ multiplex PCR, and TCRdb kept only the in-frame ones, dropping some. This table has about 2.1 million clones, more than 85% appearing once. Sequencing used naive CD8+ T cells from PBMCs. All receptors come from a man between 18 and 35 years old in good health. Some clones in this sample may be carry-over from other donors' samples. Both conserved end residues are trimmed from each CDR3. D genes are given only for firm matches. Part of the rows lack a size; the others show once, few, many or a class for expanded clones.

d_call j_call v_call cdr3_length clone_size cdr3_aa
- TRBJ2-1 TRBV5-6 10 - ASSPGDNEQF
- TRBJ2-4 TRBV6-5 12 - ASSSRVGKNIQY
TRBD1 TRBJ2-7 TRBV2 11 - ASRDRGRHEQY
TRBD2 TRBJ2-2 TRBV5-1 13 once ASRWSGGDTGELF
- TRBJ2-3 TRBV4-1 14 - ASSPRPGIQEDTQY
- TRBJ1-1 TRBV30 10 few AWSVPGAEAF
- TRBJ1-2 TRBV12-5 12 - ASGWGNTNYGYT
- TRBJ2-3 TRBV27 13 - ASSLMWLAATAQY
TRBD2 TRBJ2-7 TRBV29-1 14 once SVLGLAGILVYEQY
TRBD2 TRBJ2-3 TRBV28 14 - ASSWGLAGLTDTQY
- TRBJ1-4 TRBV5-1 14 - ASSLGPHLGREKLF
- TRBJ1-1 TRBV7-9 13 once ASSLAGGKNTEAF
- TRBJ2-1 TRBV7-3 14 - ASSPTLGASYNEQF
TRBD1 TRBJ1-2 TRBV11-2 12 - ASSLGQGAYGYT
TRBD2 TRBJ2-7 TRBV5-8 10 - ASSPGGYEQY
- TRBJ2-1 TRBV14 12 - ASSQTNSYNEQF
- TRBJ1-2 TRBV25-1 12 once ASSEAEGGYGYT
- TRBJ1-2 TRBV27 12 once ASSFTGPGYGYT
TRBD2 TRBJ2-5 TRBV11-3 12 once ASSLSGYQETQY
- TRBJ1-2 TRBV10-2 13 - ASSEPLDLIRGYT
- TRBJ2-4 TRBV10-2 12 - ASNPGGSKNIQY
TRBD1 TRBJ1-5 TRBV19 12 few ASSTPGGIQPQH
- TRBJ2-7 TRBV9 14 - ASSVGLEGFSYEQY